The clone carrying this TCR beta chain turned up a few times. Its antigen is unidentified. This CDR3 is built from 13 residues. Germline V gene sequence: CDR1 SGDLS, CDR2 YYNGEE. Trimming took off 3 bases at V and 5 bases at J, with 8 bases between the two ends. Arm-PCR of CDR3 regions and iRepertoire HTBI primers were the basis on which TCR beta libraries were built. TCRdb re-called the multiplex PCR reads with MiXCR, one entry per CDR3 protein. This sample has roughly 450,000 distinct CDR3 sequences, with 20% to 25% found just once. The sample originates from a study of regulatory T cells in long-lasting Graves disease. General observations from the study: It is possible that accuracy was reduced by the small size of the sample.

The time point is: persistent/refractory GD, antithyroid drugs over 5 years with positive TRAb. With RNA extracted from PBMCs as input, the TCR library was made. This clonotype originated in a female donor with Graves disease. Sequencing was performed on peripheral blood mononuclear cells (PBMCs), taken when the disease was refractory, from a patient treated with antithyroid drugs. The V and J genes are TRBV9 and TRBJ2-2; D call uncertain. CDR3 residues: CASSDRWTGELFF. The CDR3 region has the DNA TGTGCCAGCAGCGACCGTTGGACCGGGGAGCTGTTTTTT.